This T cell receptor beta chain was sequenced during a study of CD8 T cells in ankylosing spondylitis. Findings and limits, study-wide: What appeared characteristic of ankylosing spondylitis blood was a TCR beta motif of fewer than ten highly homologous variants. There were earlier reports of some motif variants in reactive arthritis synovial fluid and blood. Disease-linked clones proved CD8+ and comparatively uncommon in peripheral blood.

TCRdb ran MiXCR on the 5' RACE reads and lists one entry per CDR3 protein. The sample records under 250,000 distinct CDR3 sequences, about 7% being singletons. Germline values: CDR1 SGHDT, CDR2 YYEEEE. The CDR3 is made up of 14 amino acids. Trimming stripped 2 bases from V and 0 bases from J, with 9 bases between. This clonotype showed up many times. The target antigen is unknown. The sequenced sample was blood, either unsorted or a sorted T cell fraction (not recorded which). The genes are TRBV5-6 and TRBJ2-7; weak D call: TRBD2 (5 bases). This TCR was recovered from a male donor with ankylosing spondylitis. For the CDR3, the DNA is TGTGCCAGCAGCTTCTCGGGGAACTCCTACGAGCAGTACTTC. It specifies CASSFSGNSYEQYF.